The 8 T cell receptor beta chains listed next were all sequenced from one sample in a study of preoperative IRX-2 immunotherapy in early breast cancer. Method: immunoSEQ multiplex PCR; TCRdb's copy keeps in-frame clones and lacks some. The sample carries roughly 62,000 clones, roughly 95% recorded once. Sample treatment: preoperative locoregional IRX-2 cytokine immunotherapy. The specimen was taken from a patient treated with IRX-2 immunotherapy. The receptors were gathered from a human donor with breast cancer.

This chain connects TRBV20-1 to TRBJ1-4; D gene unclear. The CDR3 runs 11 residues. V was cut by 2 bases and J by 10 bases, with 8 bases left in between. The germline gives CDR1 DFQATT, CDR2 SNEGSKA (reference sequence). Written as DNA, the CDR3 is TGCAGTGCTAGACTGAGCGGAAAACTGTTTTTT. It yields the protein CSARLSGKLFF.

The chain couples TRBV7-3 to TRBJ2-2; 8 bases match TRBD2. The CDR3 contains 15 residues. CDR1 and CDR2 (germline): SGHTA, FQGTGA. V dropped 3 bases and J dropped 7; count of bases not matched to a gene: 7. CDR3 in DNA: TGTGCCAGCAGCTTCTCGGGGGGGCTTGTCGGGGAGCTGTTTTTT. Protein sequence: CASSFSGGLVGELFF.

The rearrangement uses TRBV27 and TRBJ2-3, with 9 positions matching TRBD2. The V gene's germline CDR1 is MNHEY and CDR2 SMNVEV (reference sequence). After removal of 0 bases from V and 3 bases from J, the junction contained 4 bases not matched to a gene. The CDR3 length is 16 residues. The CDR3 reads CASSLSRGGKTDTQYF. For the CDR3, the DNA is TGTGCCAGCAGTTTATCGCGGGGGGGCAAGACAGATACGCAGTATTTT.

The rearrangement joins TRBV27 to TRBJ2-1; D remains unclear. Trimming cost V 10 bases and J 2 bases, with 12 bases left between them. Germline values: CDR1 MNHEY, CDR2 SMNVEV (reference sequence). This CDR3 region has 13 residues. For the CDR3, the DNA is TGTGCCACCCGGCCCTCAACCTACAATGAGCAGTTCTTC. Protein: CATRPSTYNEQFF.

V gene TRBV7-2 combines with J gene TRBJ2-3; D gene uncertain. The CDR3 is 13 amino acids. The V gene's germline CDR1 is SGHTA and CDR2 FQGNSA. V shed 5 bases and J shed 4 bases, with 10 bases lying between them. The chain's CDR3 is CASSPDVPDTQYF. The CDR3 DNA reads TGTGCCAGCAGCCCCGACGTCCCAGATACGCAGTATTTT. The full variable domain, its missing parts supplied by reference TRBV7-2 and TRBJ2-3, is GAGVSQSPSNKVTEKGKDVELRCDPISGHTALYWYRQSLGQGLEFLIYFQGNSAPDKSGLPSDRFSAERTGGSVSTLTIQRTQQEDSAVYLCASSPDVPDTQYFGPGTRLTVL.

The chain couples TRBV6-1 to TRBJ2-3, with 7 nucleotides matching TRBD2. Germline V gene data show CDR1 as MNHNS and CDR2 as SASEGT. V trimming: 5 bases; J trimming: 4 bases; junction bases outside the gene matches: 6. The CDR3 covers 14 residues. The CDR3, as DNA: TGTGCCAGCAGTTTCCTTGCGGGGGCAGATACGCAGTATTTT. Translating it yields CASSFLAGADTQYF.

This chain joins TRBV5-4 and TRBJ1-1; TRBD1 matches 8 bases. This CDR3 comprises 16 residues. Germline CDR1 is SGHNT and CDR2 is YYREEE (reference sequence). V lost 4 bases, J lost 1 base, and 9 bases stayed unmatched. The chain's CDR3 is CASSTWDRWENTEAFF. DNA for the CDR3: TGTGCCAGCAGCACATGGGACAGGTGGGAGAACACTGAAGCTTTCTTT.

V gene TRBV18 combines with J gene TRBJ2-3; 14 bases are shared with TRBD2. CDR3 length: 16 residues. V lost 6 bases to trimming and J lost 5 bases; unmatched junction nucleotides: 7. Germline-derived CDR1 and CDR2 are KGHSH and LQKENI. CDR3 sequence reads: CASSSGLAGAEDTQYF. The DNA of the CDR3 is TGTGCCAGCTCCTCGGGACTAGCGGGGGCGGAAGATACGCAGTATTTT.